The 29 T cell receptor beta chains in this list originate from one sample, sequenced in a study of T cell responses to AZD1222 COVID-19 vaccine (dated by TCRdb to about 2021). In light of the paper, this sample's time point label describes: about 28 days (+/-7) after the second vaccine dose. Library construction relied on the immunoSEQ multiplex PCR assay. Sourced from immuneACCESS, this table was stored by TCRdb with only in-frame sequences that have V and J called. A share of the clones is absent; for the studies checked, an unresolved V gene accounts for under half, and the remainder has no known explanation. The sample includes approximately 110,000 clones, with around 92% observed a single time. Together, the top ten hold approximately 7.9% of the sample. The specimen was peripheral blood, collected 28 days after the second AZD1222 dose. All receptors derive from an adult who received the AZD1222 COVID-19 vaccine.

The chain links TRBV7-8 to TRBJ1-6; D is unresolved. V was pared by 5 bases and J by 7 bases, with 21 bases between. Germline CDR1 and CDR2: SGHVS and FQNEAQ. This CDR3 has 17 amino acids. CDR3 nucleotides: TGTGCCAGCAGCCGAGGGAGTTTCGTAGGCCCGAATTCACCCCTCCACTTT. Protein product: CASSRGSFVGPNSPLHF. The full variable domain, in which reference TRBV7-8 and TRBJ1-6 provide the parts outside the CDR3, is GAGVSQSPRYKVAKRGQDVALRCDPISGHVSLFWYQQALGQGPEFLTYFQNEAQLDKSGLPSDRFFAERPEGSVSTLKIQRTQQEDSAVYLCASSRGSFVGPNSPLHFGNGTRLTVT.

This chain uses TRBV28 with TRBJ1-5; no clear D. V lost 6 bases and J lost 3, with 12 bases in between. Germline CDR1 and CDR2: MDHEN and SYDVKM. This CDR3 region has 14 residues. The CDR3 DNA sequence: TGTGCCAGCAGCCTCGGACTGAACAATCAGCCCCAGCATTTT. Residues: CASSLGLNNQPQHF. The full variable domain, completed using reference TRBV28 and TRBJ1-5, is DVKVTQSSRYLVKRTGEKVFLECVQDMDHENMFWYRQDPGLGLRLIYFSYDVKMKEKGDIPEGYSVSREKKERFSLILESASTNQTSMYLCASSLGLNNQPQHFGDGTRLSIL.

The J gene is TRBJ2-7, the V gene TRBV5-1, with TRBD2 identical over 10 bases. V was pared by 3 bases and J by 2 bases, with 5 bases of the junction left unmatched. Germline CDR1 reads SGHRS; CDR2 reads YFSETQ. The CDR3 length is 15 residues. The CDR3 sequence: CASSSTSGATYEQYF. For the CDR3, the DNA is TGCGCCAGCAGCTCAACTAGCGGGGCTACCTACGAGCAGTACTTC.

J is TRBJ2-1 and V is TRBV24-1; D uncertain. Germline CDR1 reads KGHDR; CDR2 reads SFDVKD. Deletions cut 2 bases from V and 8 bases from J, with 15 bases between. The CDR3 is made up of 15 amino acids. As DNA, the CDR3 is TGTGCCACCAGTGATTCGAACCCGGGCAGCGATGAGCAGTTCTTC. This codes for CATSDSNPGSDEQFF.

Only one count was recorded for this clone. V usage is TRBV29-1 and J usage is TRBJ1-3; D gene unclear. CDR3 length equals 13 residues. Trimming stripped 3 bases from V and 0 bases from J, with 6 bases between. Germline V gives CDR1 SQVTM, CDR2 ANQGSEA. CDR3 DNA sequence: TGCAGCGTTGAGTATTTCTCTGGAAACACCATATATTTT. This codes for CSVEYFSGNTIYF. The complete variable domain, with remaining parts taken from reference TRBV29-1 and TRBJ1-3, reads SAVISQKPSRDICQRGTSLTIQCQVDSQVTMMFWYRQQPGQSLTLIATANQGSEATYESGFVIDKFPISRPNLTFSTLTVSNMSPEDSSIYLCSVEYFSGNTIYFGEGSWLTVV.

The V and J genes are TRBV14 and TRBJ2-1; tentatively, D is TRBD2 (5 bases). In germline, CDR1 is SGHDN, CDR2 FVKESK. The CDR3 consists of 13 residues. V was cut by 0 bases and J by 7 bases, with 7 bases left in between. The CDR3 here is CASSQELGNEQFF. In DNA, the CDR3 is TGTGCCAGCAGCCAAGAACTAGGAAATGAGCAGTTCTTC.

The V call is TRBV5-1, the J call TRBJ2-1; possibly TRBD2 for D (6 bases). V lost 4 bases to trimming and J lost 4 bases, with 9 bases between them. Germline CDR1 SGHRS, CDR2 YFSETQ. The CDR3 extends over 13 amino acids. The CDR3 region has the DNA TGCGCCAGCAGCGCGGGGACTTACAATGAGCAGTTCTTC. Its translation: CASSAGTYNEQFF.

This clone appeared a single time. The chain uses TRBV9 and TRBJ2-2; weak D call: TRBD1 (6 bases). CDR3 length: 16 residues. Germline CDR1 is SGDLS and CDR2 is YYNGEE. Trimming removed 2 bases at V and 4 bases at J, with 15 bases between. CDR3 residues: CASSVFGGAGTGELFF. The CDR3 region has the DNA TGTGCCAGCAGCGTTTTTGGGGGCGCGGGCACCGGGGAGCTGTTTTTT.

The chain carries TRBV28 and TRBJ2-2; 7 nucleotides agree with TRBD1. The CDR3 is 14 amino acids. Germline V gene sequence: CDR1 MDHEN, CDR2 SYDVKM. After removal of 8 bases from V and 3 bases from J, the junction contained 6 bases not matched to a gene. CDR3 DNA: TGTGCCAGCTGTCAGACAGGGTACACCGGGGAGCTGTTTTTT. This encodes CASCQTGYTGELFF.

The chain is built from TRBV7-9 and TRBJ2-2; 10 nucleotides agree with TRBD1. The V gene's germline CDR1 is SEHNR and CDR2 FQNEAQ (reference sequence). The CDR3 runs 16 residues. After removal of 5 bases from V and 3 bases from J, the junction contained 6 bases not matched to a gene. CDR3 in amino acids: CASSPTGGAYTGELFF. As DNA, the CDR3 is TGTGCCAGCAGCCCGACAGGGGGCGCGTACACCGGGGAGCTGTTTTTT.

In its sample, this clone was seen a few times. The germline gene is not matched at one end of the junction; a read error may be the cause. V and J are TRBV7-7 and TRBJ1-5; a possible D gene is TRBD1 (6 bases). Germline CDR1 is SSHAT and CDR2 is FNYEAQ (reference sequence). The CDR3 contains 13 residues. CDR3 residues: CASSLDSSQPQHF. CDR3 coding DNA: TGTGCTAGCAGCCTGGACAGTTCTCAGCCCCAGCATTTT. The entire variable domain, with the rest obtained from reference TRBV7-7 and TRBJ1-5, is as follows: GAGVSQSPRYKVTKRGQDVTLRCDPISSHATLYWYQQALGQGPEFLTYFNYEAQPDKSGLPSDRFSAERPEGSISTLTIQRTEQRDSAMYRCASSLDSSQPQHFGDGTRLSIL.

The V call is TRBV5-4, the J call TRBJ2-7; the D gene is possibly TRBD2 (5 bases). The CDR3 is made up of 17 amino acids. Trimming stripped 2 bases from V and 1 base from J, with 19 bases between. Per germline, CDR1 SGHNT and CDR2 YYREEE (reference sequence). This CDR3 is CASSFPKDRELSYEQYF. CDR3 sequence (DNA): TGTGCCAGCAGCTTTCCGAAGGACCGGGAACTATCCTACGAGCAGTACTTC.

The rearrangement uses TRBV28 and TRBJ2-7; 12 nucleotides align to TRBD1. The CDR3 has 14 residues. J was trimmed by 6 bases and V by 3 bases; bases with no gene match: 3. The germline V gene encodes CDR1 MDHEN and CDR2 SYDVKM. CDR3 protein: CASSFGTGGREQYF. DNA for the CDR3: TGTGCCAGCAGTTTTGGGACAGGGGGCCGCGAGCAGTACTTC. The full variable domain, in which reference TRBV28 and TRBJ2-7 provide the parts outside the CDR3, is DVKVTQSSRYLVKRTGEKVFLECVQDMDHENMFWYRQDPGLGLRLIYFSYDVKMKEKGDIPEGYSVSREKKERFSLILESASTNQTSMYLCASSFGTGGREQYFGPGTRLTVT.

The V call is TRBV28, the J call TRBJ1-1; no definite D call. Between the trimmed V and J ends, which lost 0 bases and 6 bases, there was a span of 8 bases. This CDR3 contains 13 residues. Germline V gene lookup returns CDR1 MDHEN and CDR2 SYDVKM. This chain's CDR3 is CASSLWSVSEAFF. The CDR3 bases are TGTGCCAGCAGTTTATGGTCGGTTTCTGAAGCTTTCTTT. The whole variable domain, remainder taken from reference TRBV28 and TRBJ1-1, is DVKVTQSSRYLVKRTGEKVFLECVQDMDHENMFWYRQDPGLGLRLIYFSYDVKMKEKGDIPEGYSVSREKKERFSLILESASTNQTSMYLCASSLWSVSEAFFGQGTRLTVV.

The chain uses TRBV24-1 and TRBJ2-7; 13 bases align to TRBD2. The CDR3 totals 16 residues. CDR1 KGHDR and CDR2 SFDVKD come from the germline V gene. V lost 2 bases and J lost 9; bases outside the gene matches: 9. CDR3 nucleotides: TGTGCCACCAGTGATTCCGGACTAGCGGGAGCAGGCGGGCAGTACTTC. Translating it yields CATSDSGLAGAGGQYF.

V and J are TRBV6-4 and TRBJ2-1; 11 bases are a match to TRBD2. Per the germline V gene, CDR1 is MRHNA and CDR2 is SNTAGT. After removal of 3 bases from V and 7 bases from J, the junction contained 8 bases not matched to a gene. CDR3 length: 16 residues. The CDR3 sequence: CASSEAGLAGVNEQFF. CDR3 coding DNA: TGTGCCAGCAGTGAGGCCGGACTAGCGGGCGTTAATGAGCAGTTCTTC.

V gene TRBV20-1 combines with J gene TRBJ1-2, with TRBD1 matching over 8 bases. This CDR3 is 15 amino acids long. Per germline, CDR1 DFQATT and CDR2 SNEGSKA (reference sequence). The ends lost 3 bases at V and 5 bases at J; junction bases unmatched: 11. The CDR3 loop is CSASQSETGDYGYTF. The CDR3 nucleotides read TGCAGTGCTAGTCAGTCAGAGACAGGGGATTATGGCTACACCTTC.

V is TRBV4-1 and J is TRBJ1-1; D might be TRBD1 (6 bases). The V gene's germline CDR1 is MGHRA and CDR2 YSYEKL. The CDR3 spans 14 residues. Trimming shortened V by 1 base and J by 3 bases, and 9 bases separated the two germline ends. In DNA form, the CDR3 reads TGCGCCAGCAGCCAAGGGACAGCATACACTGAAGCTTTCTTT. This sequence encodes CASSQGTAYTEAFF.

The chain joins TRBV7-6 to TRBJ2-1, with 14 bases matching TRBD2. The V segment lost 5 bases and the J segment 6 bases; nucleotides outside the gene matches: 6. The CDR3 consists of 16 residues. Germline V gene sequence: CDR1 SGHVS, CDR2 FNYEAQ. As DNA, the CDR3 is TGTGCCAGCAGCCCAGGGACTAGCGGGAGTTTCAATGAGCAGTTCTTC. Translation: CASSPGTSGSFNEQFF.

V is TRBV6-5 and J is TRBJ1-4; possible D gene TRBD1, 6 bases. V was cut by 10 bases and J by 7 bases, with 13 bases left in between. CDR3 length equals 12 residues. CDR1 and CDR2 from the germline V gene are MNHEY and SVGAGI. In DNA, the CDR3 is TGTGCCACCAGGGGAGTTAGTGAAAAACTGTTTTTT. It translates to CATRGVSEKLFF.

The chain joins TRBV27 to TRBJ1-2; perhaps TRBD1 as D (6 bases). Germline lookup yields CDR1 MNHEY and CDR2 SMNVEV (reference sequence). The CDR3 loop spans 15 amino acids. Trimming pared 4 bases from V and 4 bases from J, leaving 16 bases between. CDR3 residues: CASSSDGQPFYGYTF. Here the CDR3 DNA reads TGTGCCAGCAGTTCTGACGGACAGCCTTTCTATGGCTACACCTTC.

The V gene is TRBV10-2, the J gene TRBJ2-5; D is unresolved. This CDR3 has 14 residues. The germline CDR1 and CDR2 sequences are WSHSY and SAAADI. V lost 3 bases and J lost 2, with 10 bases in between. Here the CDR3 reads CASSEGLLQETQYF. The DNA of the CDR3 is TGCGCCAGCAGTGAAGGGCTATTACAAGAGACCCAGTACTTC.

The genes are TRBV15 and TRBJ2-7; a possible D gene is TRBD2 (6 bases). In germline, CDR1 is LNHNV, CDR2 YYDKDF (reference sequence). This CDR3 comprises 14 residues. The germline V and J ends were trimmed by 8 bases and 0 bases, with 14 bases remaining between them. DNA for the CDR3: TGTGCCACCGGTCGGGCGGGGCACTCCTACGAGCAGTACTTC. It yields the protein CATGRAGHSYEQYF.

The chain is built from TRBV6-5 and TRBJ1-4, with 7 bases aligning to TRBD1. Germline loops: CDR1 MNHEY, CDR2 SVGAGI. This CDR3 comprises 13 residues. The V gene end was trimmed by 6 bases and the J gene end by 4 bases; junction bases not matched to a gene: 2. CDR3 coding DNA: TGTGCCAGCAGGACAGGGATTAATGAAAAACTGTTTTTT. Protein product: CASRTGINEKLFF.

This sequence joins TRBV6-6 and TRBJ2-5; TRBD2 aligns across 10 bases. The CDR3 consists of 14 residues. In germline, CDR1 is MNHNY, CDR2 SVGAGI (reference sequence). V trimming: 6 bases; J trimming: 5 bases; junction bases outside the gene matches: 6. The CDR3 loop reads CASRGLAGGETQYF. The CDR3 DNA is TGTGCCAGCAGGGGATTAGCGGGAGGCGAGACCCAGTACTTC.

The chain uses TRBV7-2 and TRBJ2-7, with 10 bases matching TRBD1. The CDR3 is made up of 15 amino acids. CDR1 is SGHTA, CDR2 FQGNSA, per germline. The V segment lost 4 bases and the J segment 1 base; nucleotides outside the gene matches: 4. The CDR3 DNA sequence: TGTGCCAGCAGCTACCTGGGACAGGGGTCCTACGAGCAGTACTTC. It translates to CASSYLGQGSYEQYF.

The rearrangement joins TRBV2 to TRBJ2-1, with 13 bases that match TRBD2. The CDR3 totals 18 residues. Germline V CDR1 and CDR2: SNHLY, FYNNEI. Germline trimming cut 5 bases from V and 9 bases from J; bases unmatched to any gene: 16. The DNA of the CDR3 is TGTGCCAGCAGTCCCGCCGGGACTAGCGGGAACATAATCACTGAGCAGTTCTTC. The encoded protein is CASSPAGTSGNIITEQFF.

The rearrangement joins TRBV28 to TRBJ2-7; 9 positions agree with TRBD1. This CDR3 is 16 amino acids long. Germline V gene lookup returns CDR1 MDHEN and CDR2 SYDVKM. With V trimmed by 2 bases and J by 3 bases, 8 bases remained unmatched. DNA of the CDR3: TGTGCCAGCAGTTTACACCGGGACAGGGTTTACTACGAGCAGTACTTC. Protein sequence: CASSLHRDRVYYEQYF.

The chain uses TRBV28 and TRBJ1-5; TRBD1 matches at 7 bases. From germline, CDR1 is MDHEN and CDR2 SYDVKM. The V and J ends lost 4 bases and 2 bases, in that order; junction bases with no gene match: 5. CDR3 size: 15 residues. CDR3: CASSSDRAGNQPQHF. CDR3 DNA sequence: TGTGCCAGCAGTTCCGACAGGGCAGGCAATCAGCCCCAGCATTTT.